This TCR beta chain appears in the sequencing data of a study of cytomegalovirus exposure and HLA in healthy donors. Study-level results: The study had only CMV serostatus as immune exposure information.

Primers included in the PCR were 60 Vbeta and 13 Jbeta primers. In the authors' workflow: Later reanalysis found roughly 80 million unique TCR beta chains, 9 million to 12 million of them shared. Sequencing used immunoSEQ multiplex PCR; TCRdb keeps in-frame clones, though not all of them. The V and J calls and the clone size are those of that table, but D and trimming were determined from the DNA. The table records about 160,000 clones, 60% to 80% of them present only once. Germline CDR1 reads KGHSH; CDR2 reads LQKENI. The CDR3 consists of 15 residues. V lost 6 bases to trimming and J lost 0 bases, with 12 bases between them. This clone was observed a single time. Its antigen is not identified.

The TCR originated in a woman aged 25 to 39 in good health and CMV-seronegative. The chain is built from TRBV18 and TRBJ1-3, with D hard to call. The source material was PBMCs. The CDR3 spells CASSPWADSGNTIYF. The CDR3, as DNA: TGTGCCAGCTCGCCCTGGGCAGACTCTGGAAACACCATATATTTT.